One and the same sample provided the 7 T cell receptor beta chains below, sequenced in a study of PD-1 blockade in classical Hodgkin lymphoma. All the patients suffered relapse after autologous stem cell transplantation, and brentuximab vedotin exposure differed. Magnetic negative selection of thawed PBMCs yielded the CD8+ T cells. Libraries were prepared by immunoSEQ multiplex PCR; TCRdb keeps only in-frame clonotypes and omits some of them. This sample yields about 27,000 clones, of which around 88% are seen a single time; roughly 6.2% belongs to the top ten. Specimen: CD8+ T cells from blood, collected at baseline. These receptors were taken from a human donor with classical Hodgkin lymphoma.

The chain recombines TRBV5-1 with TRBJ1-1; TRBD1 matches at 8 bases. This CDR3 region has 17 residues. V gave up 6 bases and J gave up 2 bases; unmatched junction bases: 15. Germline V gene sequence: CDR1 SGHRS, CDR2 YFSETQ. CDR3 sequence: CASTLDRGPTRNTEAFF. DNA of the CDR3: TGCGCCAGCACCTTAGACAGGGGCCCCACTCGAAACACTGAAGCTTTCTTT.

The rearrangement joins TRBV5-5 to TRBJ2-1, with 10 bases matching TRBD1. Germline values: CDR1 SGHKS, CDR2 YYEKEE (reference sequence). This CDR3 comprises 17 residues. With 2 bases clipped from V and 4 bases from J, the junction kept 9 bases outside the gene matches. The CDR3 DNA follows: TGTGCCAGCAGCTTAAGGCGGGACAGGGGACTATACAATGAGCAGTTCTTC. It yields the protein CASSLRRDRGLYNEQFF.

The rearrangement uses TRBV28 and TRBJ2-3; tentatively, D is TRBD2 (6 bases). Germline V CDR1 and CDR2: MDHEN, SYDVKM. This CDR3 is built from 14 residues. Trimming left V 2 bases short and J 3 bases short, with 9 bases between. In DNA, the CDR3 is TGTGCCAGCAGTTTAGCTGGGAGGACAGATACGCAGTATTTT. Protein product: CASSLAGRTDTQYF.

This clone was seen only once. The CDR3 DNA is TGTGCCATCAAGAGGGGTCCCGATGAGCAGTTCTTC. Translated, it gives CAIKRGPDEQFF. The rearrangement joins TRBV27 to TRBJ2-1; tentatively, D is TRBD1 or TRBD2 (5 bases each). CDR3 length: 12 amino acids. CDR1 MNHEY and CDR2 SMNVEV come from the germline V gene (reference sequence). V was pared by 10 bases and J by 8 bases, with 15 bases between.

The chain links TRBV7-9 to TRBJ1-5; 10 bases align to TRBD1. Per germline, CDR1 SEHNR and CDR2 FQNEAQ (reference sequence). The CDR3 runs 16 residues. Trimming cost V 5 bases and J 8 bases; bases outside gene matches: 12. Here the CDR3 DNA reads TGTGCCAGCAGCCCCCCGGGACAGGGGCATATGGAGCCCCAGCATTTT. Translation: CASSPPGQGHMEPQHF.

The chain uses TRBV9 and TRBJ2-5, with 9 bases aligning to TRBD2. Germline trimming cut 0 bases from V and 3 bases from J; bases unmatched to any gene: 0. The CDR3 runs to 14 residues. From germline, CDR1 is SGDLS and CDR2 YYNGEE. CDR3 in DNA: TGTGCCAGCAGCGTAGGACTAGCGGAAGAGACCCAGTACTTC. Its translation: CASSVGLAEETQYF.

The chain links TRBV29-1 to TRBJ1-1; D might be TRBD1 (6 bases). Germline V gene sequence: CDR1 SQVTM, CDR2 ANQGSEA. V was pared by 3 bases and J by 0 bases, with 8 bases between. This CDR3 is built from 13 residues. The CDR3 DNA reads as TGCAGCGTTGATCAGGGGATGAACACTGAAGCTTTCTTT. It yields the protein CSVDQGMNTEAFF.